Each of the 4 T cell receptor beta chains below was sequenced from the same sample in a study of T cells in Graves' hyperthyroidism and ophthalmopathy. There were TCR beta CDR3 regions amplified from RNA transcripts. Carried out on the TCR CDR3, a first-round RT-PCR used the HTBI primer set. TCRdb redid the calling of the multiplex PCR reads with MiXCR, one entry per CDR3 protein. Seen here are some 300,000 distinct CDR3 sequences, about an eighth observed once, and the top ten hold approximately 7.9%. What was sequenced was blood. These receptors all come from a woman aged 40 to 50 with Graves' hyperthyroidism.

This clonotype was detected many times. The CDR3 DNA sequence: TGTGCCAGTAGTCCCGACAGGGGGATGAACACTGAAGCTTTCTTT. The encoded protein is CASSPDRGMNTEAFF. This chain links TRBV19 with TRBJ1-1, with 9 bases aligning to TRBD1. V dropped 5 bases and J dropped 0; count of bases not matched to a gene: 4. Germline CDR1 LNHDA, CDR2 SQIVND (reference sequence). The CDR3 is 15 residues long.

This clonotype turned up a few times. J is TRBJ2-2 and V is TRBV12-3 or TRBV12-4; TRBD2 matches 12 bases. This CDR3 has 17 residues. V was clipped by 2 bases and J by 3 bases; unmatched bases: 4. The DNA of the CDR3 is TGTGCCAGCAGTTTACCGAGACTAGCGGGAGACACCGGGGAGCTGTTTTTT. This encodes CASSLPRLAGDTGELFF.

This clonotype has ten or more counts. V gene TRBV30 combines with J gene TRBJ2-2, with D possibly TRBD2 on 6 matching bases. CDR3 length: 13 amino acids. V gave up 5 bases and J gave up 6 bases, with 13 bases separating them. The germline gives CDR1 GTSNPN, CDR2 SVGIG (reference sequence). Here the CDR3 DNA reads TGTGCCTGGTCCCCCCTAGCGCCCGGGGAGCTGTTTTTT. This translates into CAWSPLAPGELFF. The full variable domain, in which reference TRBV30 and TRBJ2-2 provide the parts outside the CDR3, is SQTIHQWPATLVQPVGSPLSLECTVEGTSNPNLYWYRQAAGRGLQLLFYSVGIGQISSEVPQNLSASRPQDRQFILSSKKLLLSDSGFYLCAWSPLAPGELFFGEGSRLTVL.

As for this clonotype: Since a much larger clone is just one base distant, this may be a read error. The rearrangement joins TRBV12-3 or TRBV12-4 to TRBJ2-7; no clear D. Trimming cost V 2 bases and J 5 bases, with 16 bases left between them. The CDR3 has 15 residues. CDR3 region: CASSLFRNKSHEQYF. In DNA, the CDR3 is TGTGCCAGCAGTTTATTTCGGAACAAAAGTCACGAGCAGTACTTC.